This T cell receptor (beta chain) was identified during a study of blood T cell repertoires in COVID-19. Clones were sequenced by immunoSEQ multiplex PCR, and TCRdb holds only the in-frame ones, with some missing. The data contain over 100,000 clones, more than 85% of them seen just once; the ten biggest clones take up 3%. The CDR3 sequence is 14 residues long. The V gene's germline CDR1 is MNHEY and CDR2 SVGAGI. V was cut by 7 bases and J by 3 bases, with 12 bases left in between. This chain uses TRBV6-5 with TRBJ1-4, with D possibly TRBD1 on 5 matching bases. This TCR came from a man aged 50 to 60 with active or convalescent COVID-19. Sequenced sample: peripheral blood. The CDR3 is CASKPGTSNEKLFF. CDR3 sequence (DNA): TGTGCCAGCAAGCCCGGGACTTCTAATGAAAAACTGTTTTTT.